This T cell receptor beta chain was retrieved from a study of cytomegalovirus exposure and HLA in healthy donors. About the study: Earlier sequencing of 150 million to 200 million T cells yielded approximately 100 million unique TCR beta sequences. General study findings and limits: Later analysis demonstrated an association between a missense DCLRE1C variant and TCR beta V- and J-gene trimming. Some V segments (TRBV6-2 and TRBV6-3 among them) were excluded as indistinguishable.

Amplification used 60 Vbeta primers and 13 Jbeta primers. Assay: immunoSEQ multiplex PCR; the TCRdb copy retains only in-frame clones and omits some. This sample's clone table lists 200,000 or so clones. Looked up from germline, CDR1 is SEHNR and CDR2 is FQNEAQ (reference sequence). The V gene end was trimmed by 1 base and the J gene end by 5 bases; junction bases not matched to a gene: 10. This CDR3 region has 17 residues. Though probably carrying unrecorded immune exposures, donors were nominally healthy at sampling. Note on this clone: No antigen is known for it.

The receptor was isolated from a boy aged 10-17 years in good health and CMV-seronegative. The chain uses TRBV7-9 and TRBJ2-3; 9 bases are shared with TRBD1. The sample comprised PBMCs. The CDR3 coding sequence is TGTGCCAGCAGCTTAGAGGGCACGGACAGGGGTCGAGATACGCAGTATTTT. Translation gives CASSLEGTDRGRDTQYF.